This TCR beta chain was sequenced during a study of a mutant IDH1 vaccine in newly diagnosed glioma. For this clone: As yet, its antigen is unknown.

The time point denotes: week 35, safety follow-up. Each dose of the vaccine consisted of 300 ug of mutant IDH1 20-mer peptide, with topical imiquimod. New IDH1-mutant, ATRX-lost WHO grade 3 or 4 astrocytomas occurred in donors. TCRdb keeps only in-frame clones here, not all; method: immunoSEQ multiplex PCR. The sample shows around 60,000 clones, 84% of them seen only once. The clonotype was recovered from a man aged 30-40 years with glioma. The starting material was PBMCs, obtained from a glioma patient whose treatment included an IDH1 peptide vaccine.

CDR3 sequence reads: CASSLDTTYEQYF. CDR3 bases: TGTGCCAGCAGCTTGGACACCACCTACGAGCAGTACTTC. The chain carries TRBV5-6 and TRBJ2-7; D gene ambiguous. Trimming shortened V by 0 bases and J by 2 bases, and 6 bases separated the two germline ends. There are 13 residues in the CDR3. Per the germline V gene, CDR1 is SGHDT and CDR2 is YYEEEE.